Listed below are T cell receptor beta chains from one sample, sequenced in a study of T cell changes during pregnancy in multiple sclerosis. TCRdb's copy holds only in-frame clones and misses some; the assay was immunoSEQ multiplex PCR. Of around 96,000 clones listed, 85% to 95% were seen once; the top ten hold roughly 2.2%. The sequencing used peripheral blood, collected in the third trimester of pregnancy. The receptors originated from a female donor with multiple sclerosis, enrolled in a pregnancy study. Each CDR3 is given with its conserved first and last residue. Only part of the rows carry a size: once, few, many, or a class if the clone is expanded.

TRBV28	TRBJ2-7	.	CASTQLAEEYEQYF
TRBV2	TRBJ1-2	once	CASSEKHGTNYGYTF
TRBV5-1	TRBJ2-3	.	CASRNLAGGNADTQYF
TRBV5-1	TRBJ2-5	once	CASSWGLGPTQYF
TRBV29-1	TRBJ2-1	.	CSVPGAGASYNEQFF
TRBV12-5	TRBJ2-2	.	CASGLVQLAGEPGELFF
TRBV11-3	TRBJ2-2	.	CASSSFIRGQGAGELFF
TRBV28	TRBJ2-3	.	CASSSGGMADTQYF
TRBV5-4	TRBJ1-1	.	CASSSRDRVTEAFF
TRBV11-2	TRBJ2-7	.	CASSLDRTSVYEQYF
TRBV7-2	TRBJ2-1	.	CASSSGRVASGDDEQFF
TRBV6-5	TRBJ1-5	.	CASSTRGSNQPQHF
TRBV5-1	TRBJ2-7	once	CASSAGTGGNEQYF
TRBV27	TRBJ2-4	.	CASSSQISGTGIWAAKNIQYF
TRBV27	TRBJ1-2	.	CASSLRGQNYGYTF
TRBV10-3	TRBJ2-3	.	CAIGGSGSRADTQYF